These T cell receptor beta chains were read from a single sample in a study of Ad26.COV2.S vaccination and SARS-CoV-2 variants. The protocol was immunoSEQ multiplex PCR, while the TCRdb copy is restricted to in-frame clones and leaves out a portion. This table holds some 350,000 clones, roughly 84% found once. Sequencing used peripheral blood, obtained in a trial of Ad26.COV2.S vaccine versus placebo. These receptors all come from a person aged 18-60 years who received the Ad26.COV2.S COVID-19 vaccine or a placebo. The CDR3 runs from the conserved cysteine through the conserved F or W. The D gene is left open where the match is weak. For some rows the clone size is stated as once, few or many, or as a class when expanded; others skip it.

CDR3 length	V gene	clone size	D gene	J gene	CDR3 DNA	CDR3 protein
15	TRBV18	.	.	TRBJ2-5	TGTGCCAGCTCACCAATCTATACAGCCCAAGAGACCCAGTACTTC	CASSPIYTAQETQYF
15	TRBV5-1	.	TRBD1	TRBJ1-5	TGCGCCAGCAGCCCAGGGGGAGGAGGCAATCAGCCCCAGCATTTT	CASSPGGGGNQPQHF
14	TRBV25-1	.	.	TRBJ1-2	TGTGCCAGCAGTGAAGGATGGGGGAACTATGGCTACACCTTC	CASSEGWGNYGYTF
14	TRBV7-2	.	.	TRBJ1-1	TGTGCCAGCAGCCCGCTATGGTGGGACACTGAAGCTTTCTTT	CASSPLWWDTEAFF
15	TRBV5-1	.	.	TRBJ2-7	TGCGCCAGCAGCCCGGGGTGGGGGAGAAACTACGAGCAGTACTTC	CASSPGWGRNYEQYF
11	TRBV6-5	.	.	TRBJ2-5	TGTGCCAGCAGTCTAAAAGAGACCCAGTACTTC	CASSLKETQYF
16	TRBV28	.	TRBD2	TRBJ2-3	TGTGCCAGCAGTCCCCGACTAGCGTCGGGGACAGATACGCAGTATTTT	CASSPRLASGTDTQYF
16	TRBV4-3	.	TRBD2	TRBJ2-3	TGCGCCAGCAGCCAAGATGCGACTAGCGGGACAGATACGCAGTATTTT	CASSQDATSGTDTQYF
13	TRBV18	.	.	TRBJ2-7	TGTGCCAGCTCACCAGCTCGGGGGTCGGAGCAGTACTTC	CASSPARGSEQYF
14	TRBV5-6	.	.	TRBJ2-4	TGTGCCAGCAGCTTGGAGGACAGCAAAAACATTCAGTACTTC	CASSLEDSKNIQYF
15	TRBV6-5	few	TRBD1	TRBJ2-7	TGTGCCAGCAGATCCCCGGGACAGACCGCCTACGAGCAGTACTTC	CASRSPGQTAYEQYF
15	TRBV9	once	.	TRBJ1-5	TGTGCCAGCAGCGTAGACAGTAGTGGCAATCAGCCCCAGCATTTT	CASSVDSSGNQPQHF
14	TRBV7-2	.	TRBD1	TRBJ1-1	TGTGCCAGCAGCTCCAGGACAGGGAACACTGAAGCTTTCTTT	CASSSRTGNTEAFF
13	TRBV19	.	.	TRBJ2-1	TGTGCCAGTTGCTGCAGCTCCTACAATGAGCAGTTCTTC	CASCCSSYNEQFF
15	TRBV5-1	.	.	TRBJ2-7	TGCGCCAGCAGCTTCCGGGACGGAGGATATTACGAGCAGTACTTC	CASSFRDGGYYEQYF
15	TRBV5-4	once	.	TRBJ2-2	TGTGCCAGCAGCTGGGGCGGGGCCAACACCGGGGAGCTGTTTTTT	CASSWGGANTGELFF
17	TRBV10-1	.	.	TRBJ2-3	TGCGCCAGCAGTCCGGGGGCAGACCGGTATACCACAGATACGCAGTATTTT	CASSPGADRYTTDTQYF
17	TRBV28	.	.	TRBJ1-1	TGTGCCAGCAGTTTATCGGGCCTAGGCAGGGCGGGTTCTGAAGCTTTCTTT	CASSLSGLGRAGSEAFF
14	TRBV7-2	.	TRBD2	TRBJ2-7	TGTGCCAGCAGCTCCAGGGCGGGAGAGGGAGAGCAGTACTTC	CASSSRAGEGEQYF
12	TRBV18	few	TRBD1	TRBJ1-2	TGTGCCAGCTCATCCGGACAGGGGGGCTACACCTTC	CASSSGQGGYTF
12	TRBV19	.	.	TRBJ1-2	TGTGCCAGTAGTGGCAGGGGTAGCGGCTACACCTTC	CASSGRGSGYTF
12	TRBV3-1/TRBV3-2	.	.	TRBJ2-7	TGTGCCAGCAGTCCCCAGGGCGACGAGCAGTACTTC	CASSPQGDEQYF
18	TRBV30	.	.	TRBJ1-6	TGTGCCTGGAGTGGCCGGGGACACGGGGGCCCGGATAATTCACCCCTCCACTTT	CAWSGRGHGGPDNSPLHF
17	TRBV4-3	.	TRBD2	TRBJ2-5	TGCGCCAGCAGCCAGCTTAAGACTAGCGGAAGTATAGAGACCCAGTACTTC	CASSQLKTSGSIETQYF
18	TRBV2	.	.	TRBJ2-3	TGTGCCAGCAAGCGGACAGCTGCGTTTTGGGTGAACACAGATACGCAGTATTTT	CASKRTAAFWVNTDTQYF
16	TRBV9	.	.	TRBJ1-2	TGTGCCAGCAGCGTAGCGCGGGCGCCTACTAACTATGGCTACACCTTC	CASSVARAPTNYGYTF
13	TRBV19	.	.	TRBJ2-7	TGTGCCAGTAGTATGATACTGGGCTACGAGCAGTACTTC	CASSMILGYEQYF
14	TRBV2	.	.	TRBJ2-2	TGTGCCAGCAGTGAAAGGCAGTCAACCGGGGAGCTGTTTTTT	CASSERQSTGELFF
15	TRBV5-1	.	.	TRBJ2-7	TGCGCCAGCAGCCCGACAGGCACCAGCTCCTACGAGCAGTACTTC	CASSPTGTSSYEQYF
15	TRBV3-1/TRBV3-2	.	.	TRBJ2-2	TGTGCCAGCAGCCAAGGTGCGCAGATAGGCGGGGAGCTGTTTTTT	CASSQGAQIGGELFF
13	TRBV30	.	TRBD2	TRBJ2-5	TGTGCCTGGAGTGTACTAGCGGGGGAGACCCAGTACTTC	CAWSVLAGETQYF
15	TRBV5-4	.	TRBD2	TRBJ2-3	TGTGCCAGCAGCTCTAGCGGGAGGGCCGTCGATACGCAGTATTTT	CASSSSGRAVDTQYF
16	TRBV4-3	.	TRBD1	TRBJ2-1	TGCGCCAGCAGCCAAGATGGGACAGGGGTTTACAATGAGCAGTTCTTC	CASSQDGTGVYNEQFF
11	TRBV20-1	.	.	TRBJ2-3	TGCAGTGCCAGTGGGGGGGATACGCAGTATTTT	CSASGGDTQYF
14	TRBV9	.	.	TRBJ1-4	TGTGCCAGCAGCGCCGGGGACACTAATGAAAAACTGTTTTTT	CASSAGDTNEKLFF
16	TRBV5-4	once	TRBD2	TRBJ2-3	TGTGCCAGCAGCTTGGAGGGCGGGGGACCCACAGATACGCAGTATTTT	CASSLEGGGPTDTQYF
15	TRBV2	once	.	TRBJ1-2	TGTGCCAGCAGGGCCGTGACTCTCAGTGGCTATGGCTACACCTTC	CASRAVTLSGYGYTF
18	TRBV14	.	.	TRBJ2-3	TGTGCCAGCAGCCCGGGGCCCCTCACAACTCGGAACACAGATACGCAGTATTTT	CASSPGPLTTRNTDTQYF
15	TRBV2	.	TRBD1	TRBJ1-4	TGTGCCAGCAGTGCCCGACAGGGGGCTAATGAAAAACTGTTTTTT	CASSARQGANEKLFF
14	TRBV7-6	.	TRBD1	TRBJ2-7	TGTGCCAGCAGCTCGGGACAGGGAATCCACGAGCAGTACTTC	CASSSGQGIHEQYF
12	TRBV25-1	.	.	TRBJ1-4	TGTGCCAGCAGGGGGTTGTACGAAAAACTGTTTTTT	CASRGLYEKLFF
15	TRBV5-1	few	.	TRBJ1-3	TGCGCCAGCAGCTTGAACGGGGCAGGTGGAAACACCATATATTTT	CASSLNGAGGNTIYF